This entry describes one TCR beta chain. The antigen remains undetermined. The data stem from a study of response to subunit inactivated influenza vaccine. Findings and limits, study-wide: There was a suggestion from the authors that each seasonal influenza vaccination recruits few new T cells.

Trimming removed 1 base from V and 3 bases from J, with 16 bases in between. The CDR3 covers 16 residues. Per germline, CDR1 SEHNR and CDR2 FQNEAQ (reference sequence). TCRdb used MiXCR to reprocess the RT-PCR reads, holding one entry per CDR3 protein. The repertoire holds about 520,000 distinct CDR3 sequences, approximately 6.9% seen once, with around 12% in the top ten. Source: PBMCs from blood, taken less than 30 months after vaccination. This TCR came from a man between 50 and 69 years old who received an inactivated influenza vaccine. The chain links TRBV7-9 to TRBJ2-7; a possible D gene is TRBD1 (6 bases). Here the CDR3 DNA reads TGTGCCAGCAGCTTAGAGATGGTTGGCAGGGGCTACGAGCAGTACTTC. Residues: CASSLEMVGRGYEQYF. The variable domain in full, with the rest retrieved from reference TRBV7-9 and TRBJ2-7, is DTGVSQNPRHKITKRGQNVTFRCDPISEHNRLYWYRQTLGQGPEFLTYFQNEAQLEKSRLLSDRFSAERPKGSFSTLEIQRTEQGDSAMYLCASSLEMVGRGYEQYFGPGTRLTVT.